The next 27 T cell receptor beta chains were all read from a single sample in a study of T-cell memory formation after mild COVID-19. TCRdb called the 5' RACE reads again in MiXCR, with one record for every CDR3 protein. This sample carries around 430,000 distinct CDR3 sequences, around a sixth of them seen once, and the ten largest clones take around a fifth. The sample taken for sequencing was PBMCs or a T cell subset sorted from them (not recorded which). The receptors derive from a man aged 18 to 29 who had mild COVID-19 (a few samples of this study predate the infection). Cell type and time point are not known.

This rearrangement joins TRBV20-1 to TRBJ1-2; D not resolved. There are 12 residues in the CDR3. Looked up from germline, CDR1 is DFQATT and CDR2 is SNEGSKA (reference sequence). Trimming removed 3 bases from V and 2 bases from J, with 7 bases in between. The CDR3 nucleotides read TGCAGTGCTAGGAGTGTAAACTATGGCTACACCTTC. This translates into CSARSVNYGYTF.

Only a few counts were recorded for this clonotype. CDR3 sequence: CASSRAGVSYNEQFF. CDR3 nucleotides: TGTGCCAGCAGCCGGGCGGGGGTATCCTACAATGAGCAGTTCTTC. J is TRBJ2-1 and V is TRBV7-9, with 7 bases aligning to TRBD2. This CDR3 spans 15 amino acids. V was pared by 5 bases and J by 1 base, with 5 bases of the junction left unmatched. CDR1 and CDR2 (germline): SEHNR, FQNEAQ (reference sequence).

In this sample, this clonotype turned up a few times. This chain's CDR3 is CASSDTGQGTDTQYF. As DNA, the CDR3 is TGCGCCAGCAGCGACACGGGACAGGGAACAGATACGCAGTATTTT. V is TRBV5-1 and J is TRBJ2-3; 9 nucleotides agree with TRBD1. This CDR3 has 15 amino acids. CDR1 and CDR2 (germline): SGHRS, YFSETQ. The ends lost 4 bases at V and 3 bases at J; junction bases unmatched: 6. Full variable domain (missing parts from reference TRBV5-1 and TRBJ2-3): KAGVTQTPRYLIKTRGQQVTLSCSPISGHRSVSWYQQTPGQGLQFLFEYFSETQRNKGNFPGRFSGRQFSNSRSEMNVSTLELGDSALYLCASSDTGQGTDTQYFGPGTRLTVL.

This clonotype was picked up one time. This sequence joins TRBV4-2 and TRBJ2-1; the match to TRBD2 covers 9 bases. The germline CDR1 and CDR2 sequences are LGHNA and YNFKEQ. The CDR3 is 16 residues long. V lost 0 bases to trimming and J lost 7 bases; unmatched junction nucleotides: 7. CDR3 sequence reads: CASSQDRRGGENEQFF. CDR3 DNA sequence: TGTGCCAGCAGCCAAGACCGGCGGGGGGGCGAAAATGAGCAGTTCTTC.

This clonotype was seen a handful of times. This chain connects TRBV2 to TRBJ2-3; TRBD2 matches 7 bases. The CDR3 has 11 residues. Trimming at V came to 9 bases and at J to 13 bases, leaving 10 bases not matched to a gene. From germline, CDR1 is SNHLY and CDR2 FYNNEI. CDR3 in DNA: TGTGCCAGAGAAGCGGGGCGCGGGGAGTATTTT. It yields the protein CAREAGRGEYF.

This clonotype was observed a few times. The J gene is TRBJ2-1, the V gene TRBV12-3 or TRBV12-4; 10 bases match TRBD1. The CDR3 is made up of 15 amino acids. J lost 9 bases, V lost 5 bases, and 10 bases had no gene match. The CDR3 here is CASSPRGQGGAEQFF. For the CDR3, the DNA is TGTGCCAGCAGTCCACGAGGACAGGGGGGGGCTGAGCAGTTCTTC.

This clonotype was observed many times. The genes are TRBV6-1 and TRBJ1-1, with D possibly matching TRBD1 (5 bases). Deletions cut 8 bases from V and 3 bases from J, with 19 bases between. CDR1 and CDR2 from the germline V gene are MNHNS and SASEGT. The CDR3 totals 15 residues. The CDR3 protein is CASPPPGRGDTEAFF. The CDR3 nucleotides read TGTGCCAGCCCTCCTCCGGGACGAGGGGACACTGAAGCTTTCTTT.

The J gene is TRBJ2-1, the V gene TRBV5-4; 13 bases fit TRBD2. The length of the CDR3 is 15 residues. Looked up from germline, CDR1 is SGHNT and CDR2 is YYREEE (reference sequence). V gave up 4 bases and J gave up 6 bases; unmatched junction bases: 4. For the CDR3, the DNA is TGTGCCAGCAGCAGCGGACTAGCGGGGGCCAATGAGCAGTTCTTC. As protein: CASSSGLAGANEQFF.

In this sample, this clonotype turned up a few times. V gene TRBV6-2 or TRBV6-3 combines with J gene TRBJ2-7; maybe TRBD2 (6 bases). V lost 7 bases and J 2 bases, leaving 15 bases between the germline ends. CDR3 length: 14 amino acids. CDR1 and CDR2 from the germline V gene are MNHEY and SVGEGT. CDR3 coding DNA: TGTGCCAGCAACCACGGGGGTCTTGCCTACGAGCAGTACTTC. Its translation: CASNHGGLAYEQYF.

This clonotype came up a few times. CDR3 in amino acids: CASSYSGGVYNEQFF. The CDR3 DNA follows: TGTGCCAGCAGTTACTCGGGGGGGGTGTACAATGAGCAGTTCTTC. The V call is TRBV6-5, the J call TRBJ2-1; 7 bases agree with TRBD2. The ends lost 0 bases at V and 4 bases at J; junction bases unmatched: 3. Germline V CDR1 and CDR2: MNHEY, SVGAGI. The CDR3 is made up of 15 amino acids.

The chain links TRBV6-1 to TRBJ1-2; the D is unclear. Looked up from germline, CDR1 is MNHNS and CDR2 is SASEGT. V dropped 3 bases and J dropped 9 bases, with 20 bases sitting between them. CDR3 length equals 15 residues. CDR3 DNA sequence: TGTGCCAGCAGTGAGGGGTGGCAGCCCCTCTTGAGCTACACCTTC. It is translated as CASSEGWQPLLSYTF.

This clonotype was detected only a few times. J is TRBJ2-7 and V is TRBV18, with a tentative D call TRBD2 (5 bases). The CDR3 runs to 14 residues. Germline V gene sequence: CDR1 KGHSH, CDR2 LQKENI. With 0 bases removed from V and 2 bases from J, the gap between germline ends came to 8 bases. The CDR3 DNA is TGTGCCAGCTCACCACCGGGAGATCCCTACGAGCAGTACTTC. It translates to CASSPPGDPYEQYF.

This clonotype was detected a few times. The V and J genes are TRBV6-5 and TRBJ2-1; 9 bases map to TRBD1. J gave up 3 bases and V 6 bases, and 6 bases lay outside the gene matches. CDR1 MNHEY and CDR2 SVGAGI come from the germline V gene. CDR3 length equals 15 residues. CDR3 in DNA: TGTGCCAGCAGAGCAGGACAGGGGAGCTACAATGAGCAGTTCTTC. This codes for CASRAGQGSYNEQFF.

This clonotype was observed a handful of times. V usage is TRBV7-9 and J usage is TRBJ1-2; D is uncertain. V was cut by 6 bases and J by 12 bases, with 14 bases left in between. Germline assignment: CDR1 SEHNR and CDR2 FQNEAQ (reference sequence). The CDR3 runs 11 residues. The CDR3 loop reads CASRPPEVHTF. CDR3 DNA: TGTGCCAGCAGACCCCCCGAGGTCCACACCTTC.

The chain combines TRBV3-1 with TRBJ2-3; a possible D gene is TRBD2 (5 bases). Germline loops: CDR1 LGHDT, CDR2 YNNKEL (reference sequence). The CDR3 extends over 14 amino acids. V lost 0 bases and J 11 bases, leaving 15 bases between the germline ends. In DNA, the CDR3 is TGTGCCAGCAGCCAAGACCCCGGGAATCCTTTGCAGTATTTT. It codes for CASSQDPGNPLQYF.

V and J are TRBV20-1 and TRBJ2-4; perhaps D is TRBD1 or TRBD2 (5 bases each). The CDR3 runs 14 residues. The V gene's germline CDR1 is DFQATT and CDR2 SNEGSKA (reference sequence). Trimming pared 5 bases from V and 5 bases from J, leaving 16 bases between. CDR3 sequence reads: CSARPAGDQNIQYF. The DNA for the CDR3 is TGCAGTGCTCGGCCCGCCGGGGACCAAAACATTCAGTACTTC.

This chain connects TRBV20-1 to TRBJ1-1; TRBD1 aligns across 8 bases. This CDR3 has 16 amino acids. The J segment lost 3 bases and the V segment lost 0 bases, leaving 9 bases of the junction unmatched. From germline, CDR1 is DFQATT and CDR2 SNEGSKA (reference sequence). The chain's CDR3 is CSARDIFSGQDTEAFF. The CDR3 nucleotides read TGCAGTGCTAGAGATATATTTTCGGGACAGGACACTGAAGCTTTCTTT.

CDR3 nucleotide sequence: TGTGCCAGCAGTTTAACAGGATACATGAACACTGAAGCTTTCTTT. It is translated as CASSLTGYMNTEAFF. The chain links TRBV12-3 or TRBV12-4 to TRBJ1-1, with D possibly TRBD1 on 5 matching bases. This CDR3 has 15 residues. V was pared by 2 bases and J by 0 bases, with 10 bases between.

This clonotype has just a few counts. The chain uses TRBV5-1 and TRBJ2-3, with TRBD1 identical over 7 bases. The J segment lost 2 bases and the V segment lost 6 bases, leaving 6 bases of the junction unmatched. This CDR3 is 14 amino acids long. Per germline, CDR1 SGHRS and CDR2 YFSETQ. CDR3 sequence reads: CASTQTGTTDTQYF. For the CDR3, the DNA is TGCGCCAGCACCCAGACAGGGACCACAGATACGCAGTATTTT.

This clonotype was recorded many times. The chain carries TRBV15 and TRBJ2-1, with 8 bases lining up with TRBD2. The CDR3 has 16 amino acids. The J segment lost 2 bases and the V segment lost 1 base, leaving 4 bases of the junction unmatched. Germline loops: CDR1 LNHNV, CDR2 YYDKDF (reference sequence). The CDR3 loop is CATSRVIGGAYNEQFF. DNA of the CDR3: TGTGCCACCAGCAGAGTTATCGGGGGGGCCTACAATGAGCAGTTCTTC. The full variable domain, with the rest looked up from reference TRBV15 and TRBJ2-1, is DAMVIQNPRYQVTQFGKPVTLSCSQTLNHNVMYWYQQKSSQAPKLLFHYYDKDFNNEADTPDNFQSRRPNTSFCFLDIRSPGLGDTAMYLCATSRVIGGAYNEQFFGPGTRLTVL.

The gene calls are TRBV15 and TRBJ1-1; 7 bases are shared with TRBD1. CDR1 and CDR2 (germline): LNHNV, YYDKDF (reference sequence). This CDR3 has 14 residues. Trimming at V came to 3 bases and at J to 1 base, leaving 2 bases not matched to a gene. CDR3 amino acids: CATSSQGGNTEAFF. The DNA of the CDR3 is TGTGCCACCAGCAGCCAGGGGGGGAACACTGAAGCTTTCTTT.

This clonotype turned up a few times. This chain joins TRBV10-3 and TRBJ1-5; 7 nucleotides match TRBD1. The CDR3 is 16 residues long. Trimming took 6 bases from V and 4 from J; bases not matched to a gene: 12. Germline CDR1 ENHRY, CDR2 SYGVKD. The CDR3 region has the DNA TGTGCCATCAGCCTCCCGACTAACAGGGGAAATCAGCCCCAGCATTTT. Protein product: CAISLPTNRGNQPQHF.

This rearrangement joins TRBV9 to TRBJ2-3; a weak D match, TRBD2 (6 bases). Germline CDR1 SGDLS, CDR2 YYNGEE. The ends were cut back, 4 bases at V and 0 bases at J, with 18 bases in the middle. The CDR3 covers 17 residues. CDR3 residues: CASSIGLRKGSTDTQYF. In DNA form, the CDR3 reads TGTGCCAGCAGCATCGGACTACGAAAAGGGAGCACAGATACGCAGTATTTT.

The V gene is TRBV7-9, the J gene TRBJ2-7; TRBD2 matches at 12 bases. V trimming: 8 bases; J trimming: 3 bases; junction bases outside the gene matches: 5. CDR3 size: 14 residues. CDR1 is SEHNR and CDR2 is FQNEAQ in the germline V gene (reference sequence). The CDR3 here is CASELAGGNYEQYF. The CDR3 DNA reads as TGTGCCAGCGAACTAGCGGGGGGAAACTACGAGCAGTACTTC.

This clonotype was counted a few times. The rearrangement joins TRBV6-6 to TRBJ2-2, with TRBD1 identical over 10 bases. Germline trimming cut 6 bases from V and 4 bases from J; bases unmatched to any gene: 8. This CDR3 spans 16 amino acids. Per germline, CDR1 MNHNY and CDR2 SVGAGI (reference sequence). The CDR3 bases are TGTGCCAGCAGCCCGGACAGGGGGAAAGGCACCGGGGAGCTGTTTTTT. Translation: CASSPDRGKGTGELFF.

This clonotype came up a few times. The V gene is TRBV27, the J gene TRBJ2-2, with D tentatively TRBD1 (5 bases). Trimming removed 5 bases at V and 0 bases at J, with 19 bases between. There are 18 residues in the CDR3. Germline CDR1 MNHEY, CDR2 SMNVEV (reference sequence). The CDR3 protein is CASSRNRRLKPNTGELFF. In nucleotides, the CDR3 is TGTGCCAGCAGTAGAAACAGGCGTCTAAAACCGAACACCGGGGAGCTGTTTTTT.

A few counts support this clonotype. The rearrangement joins TRBV6-1 to TRBJ2-5; a weak D match, TRBD2 (7 bases). The CDR3 has 15 residues. Trimming stripped 8 bases from V and 2 bases from J, with 18 bases between. Germline lookup yields CDR1 MNHNS and CDR2 SASEGT. CDR3 protein: CASGAAGAIQETQYF. In DNA form, the CDR3 reads TGTGCCAGCGGGGCGGCGGGGGCTATACAAGAGACCCAGTACTTC.